The clone carrying this T cell receptor (beta chain) was seen a few times. This specimen comes from a study of blood T cell repertoires in COVID-19. Study at large: Nucleic acid was either cDNA or gDNA, and it came from T cells, B-cell-depleted T cells, or PBMCs.

Produced via immunoSEQ multiplex PCR; TCRdb's table is partial and in-frame only. The repertoire has about 150,000 clones, around four fifths of them found once; the top ten carry roughly 8.4%. Germline values: CDR1 SGHVS, CDR2 FNYEAQ. V was pared by 5 bases and J by 5 bases, with 21 bases between. The CDR3 has 16 residues. Sequenced sample: peripheral blood. This chain uses TRBV7-6 with TRBJ2-5, with a weak D call TRBD2 (7 bases). This clonotype was obtained from an elderly woman with COVID-19, enrolled during active disease. CDR3 nucleotide sequence: TGTGCCAGCAGCCTCCGCCTTGGGGGGGGCGAGGAGACCCAGTACTTC. This gives the protein CASSLRLGGGEETQYF.